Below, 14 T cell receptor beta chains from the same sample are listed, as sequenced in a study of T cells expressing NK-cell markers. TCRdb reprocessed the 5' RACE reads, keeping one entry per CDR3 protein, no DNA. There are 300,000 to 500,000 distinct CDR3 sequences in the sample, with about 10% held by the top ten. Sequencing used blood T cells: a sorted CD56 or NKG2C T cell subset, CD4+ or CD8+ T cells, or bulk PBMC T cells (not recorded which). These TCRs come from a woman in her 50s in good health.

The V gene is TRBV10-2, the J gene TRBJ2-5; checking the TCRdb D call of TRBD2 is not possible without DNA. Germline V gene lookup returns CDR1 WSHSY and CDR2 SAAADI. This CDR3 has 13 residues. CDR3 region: CASSYTRSETQYF.

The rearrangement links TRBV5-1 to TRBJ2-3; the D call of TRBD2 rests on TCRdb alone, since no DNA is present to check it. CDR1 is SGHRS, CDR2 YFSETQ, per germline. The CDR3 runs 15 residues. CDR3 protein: CASSLVAGGADTQYF.

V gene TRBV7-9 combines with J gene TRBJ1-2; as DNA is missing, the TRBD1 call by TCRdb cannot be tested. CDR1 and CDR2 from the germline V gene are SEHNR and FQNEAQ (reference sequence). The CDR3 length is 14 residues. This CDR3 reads CASSPGSPVYGYTF.

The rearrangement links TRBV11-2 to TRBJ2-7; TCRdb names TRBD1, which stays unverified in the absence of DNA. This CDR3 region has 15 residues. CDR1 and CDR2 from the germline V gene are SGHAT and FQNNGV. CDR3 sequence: CASSPLGTGGDEQYF.

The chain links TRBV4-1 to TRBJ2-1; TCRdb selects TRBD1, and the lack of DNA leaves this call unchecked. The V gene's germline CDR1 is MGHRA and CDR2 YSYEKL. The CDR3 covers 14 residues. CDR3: CASSQDGQGYEQFF.

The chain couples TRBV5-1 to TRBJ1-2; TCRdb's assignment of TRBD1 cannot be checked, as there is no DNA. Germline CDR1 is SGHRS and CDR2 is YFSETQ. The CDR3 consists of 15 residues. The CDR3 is CASSLEGNTNYGYTF.

The CDR3 protein is CASSLVRTGITGELFF. The chain couples TRBV27 to TRBJ2-2; as DNA is missing, the TRBD1 call by TCRdb cannot be tested. The germline gives CDR1 MNHEY, CDR2 SMNVEV (reference sequence). The length of the CDR3 is 16 residues.

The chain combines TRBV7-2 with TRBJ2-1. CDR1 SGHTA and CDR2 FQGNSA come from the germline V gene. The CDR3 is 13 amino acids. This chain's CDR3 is CASSLDGGNEQFF.

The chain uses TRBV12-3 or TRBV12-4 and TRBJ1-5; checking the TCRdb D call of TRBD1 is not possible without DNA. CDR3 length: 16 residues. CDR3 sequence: CASSPSTGGGNQPQHF.

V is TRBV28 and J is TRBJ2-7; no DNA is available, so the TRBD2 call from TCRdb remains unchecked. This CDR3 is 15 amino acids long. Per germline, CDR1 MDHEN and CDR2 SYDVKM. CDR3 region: CASSPSSGGTHEQYF. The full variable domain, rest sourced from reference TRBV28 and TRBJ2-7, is DVKVTQSSRYLVKRTGEKVFLECVQDMDHENMFWYRQDPGLGLRLIYFSYDVKMKEKGDIPEGYSVSREKKERFSLILESASTNQTSMYLCASSPSSGGTHEQYFGPGTRLTVT.

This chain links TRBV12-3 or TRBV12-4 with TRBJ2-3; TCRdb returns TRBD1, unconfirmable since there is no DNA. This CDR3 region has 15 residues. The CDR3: CASSPENSRTDTQYF.

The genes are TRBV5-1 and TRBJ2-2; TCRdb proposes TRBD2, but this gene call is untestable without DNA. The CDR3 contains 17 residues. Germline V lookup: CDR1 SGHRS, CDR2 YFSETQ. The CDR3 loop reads CASSLVLAGVRTGELFF.

The CDR3 sequence: CASSRRRCFNQPQHF. V usage is TRBV23-1 and J usage is TRBJ1-5. TRBV23-1 belongs to the ORF category, with a function that is uncertain. The CDR3 has 15 amino acids.

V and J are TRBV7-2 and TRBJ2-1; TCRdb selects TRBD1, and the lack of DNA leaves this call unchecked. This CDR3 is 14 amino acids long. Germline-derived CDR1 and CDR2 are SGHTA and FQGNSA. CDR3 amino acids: CASSIPRSKGEQFF.